Listed below are T cell receptor beta chains from one sample, sequenced in a study of siplizumab effects on memory and regulatory T cells. Assay used: immunoSEQ multiplex PCR; TCRdb lists only in-frame clones, some missing. The sample contains just over 60,000 clones, around 80% of which appear only once. The sample consisted of memory CD4+ T cells sorted from blood. These receptors originate from a human donor in good health. Both conserved end residues are trimmed from each CDR3. Not all rows give a size; the values are once, few, many and, for expanded clones, a class.

j_call	v_call	clone_size	cdr3_aa
TRBJ2-7	TRBV2	few	ASLSGAGQQGHPTYEQY
TRBJ2-1	TRBV5-1	-	ASSLRTAGDEQF
TRBJ2-5	TRBV29-1	-	SVPSGTAQETQY
TRBJ1-1	TRBV2	-	ASRENSPQGTEAF
TRBJ1-2	TRBV4-3	few	ASSQERASSYT
TRBJ2-3	TRBV5-6	-	ASSPSATDTQY
TRBJ1-1	TRBV25-1	few	ASKGNTEAF
TRBJ2-3	TRBV7-2	-	ASSGGTSTPLTDTQY
TRBJ2-4	TRBV19	-	ASSKAHRGPLRY
TRBJ2-2	TRBV19	-	ASRGGGTGELF
TRBJ1-1	TRBV29-1	few	SAGGSMNTEAF
TRBJ2-7	TRBV5-4	many	ASSSGLAGVAYEQY
TRBJ2-2	TRBV11-2	-	ASSFSGGAVDGELF
TRBJ1-1	TRBV10-2	-	ASSEARHANTEAF
TRBJ2-1	TRBV18	-	ASSPPTGGGNNEQF
TRBJ2-7	TRBV5-6	-	ASNPRVQARYEQY
TRBJ1-2	TRBV5-1	-	ASRSTGSNHGYT
TRBJ2-7	TRBV4-3	once	ASSPSGQGINEQY
TRBJ1-1	TRBV10-3	-	AIRTTAGTEAF
-	TRBV5-4	-	ASSERRDRGLYEQY
TRBJ1-6	TRBV2	-	ASSVGQVNSPLH
TRBJ2-1	TRBV6-6	-	ASSYSGPAGNEQF
TRBJ1-1	TRBV7-3	-	ASSLGHTNTEAF
TRBJ2-7	TRBV7-6	-	ASSLVEGFSYEQY
TRBJ1-1	TRBV7-2	once	ASSLQGAQGTEAF
TRBJ2-1	TRBV29-1	-	SVGTPTRF
TRBJ2-1	TRBV5-1	-	ASSTTGVWSSYNEQF
TRBJ2-2	TRBV30	once	ACPRGGRTGELF
TRBJ1-5	TRBV28	once	ASSSSGNQPQH
TRBJ1-1	TRBV7-2	-	ASSLEYTNTEAF
TRBJ2-1	TRBV10-3	-	AISIGTTNEQF
TRBJ2-3	TRBV4-3	-	ASSQRSLAGGLSAQY
TRBJ2-1	TRBV6-1	-	ASVAAVLYNEQF
TRBJ2-1	TRBV6-5	-	ASSPPQTNEQF
TRBJ2-3	TRBV6-1	-	ASSRDRASDTQY
TRBJ1-1	TRBV10-3	few	AISGQNTEAF
TRBJ2-1	TRBV4-3	-	ASSQDGTGSWNEQF
TRBJ2-1	TRBV19	-	ASRTAGKTSGAYNEQF
TRBJ2-2	TRBV30	-	AWSVFGELF
TRBJ1-2	TRBV5-1	-	ASSLGTHNDYGYT
TRBJ1-2	TRBV4-2	-	ASSQDTQGLHGYT
TRBJ1-1	TRBV14	-	ASSQVPNEAF
TRBJ1-3	TRBV7-2	-	ASSVGQISGNTIY
TRBJ2-7	TRBV10-3	few	AISGGWENEQY
TRBJ2-5	TRBV5-6	-	ASSLVGLAGGQETQY
TRBJ2-7	TRBV6-5	-	ASSYSAGKRAYEQY
TRBJ2-3	TRBV10-3	-	AISSTLSGTSTDTQY
TRBJ2-5	TRBV19	-	ASSIAAGAETQY
TRBJ2-5	TRBV5-1	-	ASSSGAGTSWETQY
TRBJ1-2	TRBV5-1	-	ASSSMGGVEQT
TRBJ2-5	TRBV9	-	ASSPGTMGQETQY
TRBJ1-3	TRBV18	-	ASSPPMGPSGNTIY
TRBJ2-7	TRBV4-2	-	ASSQGSLDLEQY